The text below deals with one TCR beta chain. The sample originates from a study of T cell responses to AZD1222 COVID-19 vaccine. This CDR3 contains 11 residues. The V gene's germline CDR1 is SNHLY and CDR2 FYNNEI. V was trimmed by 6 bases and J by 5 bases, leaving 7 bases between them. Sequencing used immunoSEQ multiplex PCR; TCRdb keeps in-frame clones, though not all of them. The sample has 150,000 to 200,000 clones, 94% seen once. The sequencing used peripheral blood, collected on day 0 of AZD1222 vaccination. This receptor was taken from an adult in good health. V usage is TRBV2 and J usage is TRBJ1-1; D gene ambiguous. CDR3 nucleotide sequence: TGTGCCAGCAGCGGGTTTACTGAAGCTTTCTTT. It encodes CASSGFTEAFF.